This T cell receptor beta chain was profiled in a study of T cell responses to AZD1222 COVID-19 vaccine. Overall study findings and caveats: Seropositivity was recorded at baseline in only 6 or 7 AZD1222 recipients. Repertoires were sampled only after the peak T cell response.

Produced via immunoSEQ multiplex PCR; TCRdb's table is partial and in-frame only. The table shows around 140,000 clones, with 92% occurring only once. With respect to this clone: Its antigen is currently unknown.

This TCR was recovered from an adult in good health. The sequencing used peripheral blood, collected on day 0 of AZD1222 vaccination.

The CDR3 DNA sequence: TGCGCCAGCCGTACGGGGGGGCTCTCAAACACTGAAGCTTTCTTT. Amino acids: CASRTGGLSNTEAFF. V gene TRBV5-1 combines with J gene TRBJ1-1, with D perhaps matching TRBD1 (6 bases). This CDR3 comprises 15 residues. The ends were cut back, 7 bases at V and 2 bases at J, with 18 bases in the middle. Germline V lookup: CDR1 SGHRS, CDR2 YFSETQ.